This T cell receptor (beta chain) was observed in a study of blood T cell repertoires in COVID-19. On the study more broadly: Whether acute or convalescent, the COVID-19 samples came from the United States, Italy and Spain. T cells, B-cell-depleted T cells, or PBMCs supplied cDNA or gDNA.

Germline-derived CDR1 and CDR2 are KGHSH and LQKENI. The CDR3 length is 17 residues. This clone is a singleton in its sample. Sequence at one end of the junction differs from germline and may be a read error. Participants were aged roughly 18 to 100 years from around 24 US areas. Per the original methods: Quantification of nucleated cells was approximated via reference gene primer amplification. Repertoires were generated with immunoSEQ multiplex PCR, while TCRdb's copy carries only in-frame clones and drops some. The DNA gave D and trimming, while V, J and clone size come from that table. The table includes a few hundred thousand clones, about 90% detected once.

The origin of this receptor is a woman under 40 who had recovered from COVID-19. The sequenced sample was PBMCs or T cells enriched from blood (not recorded which). This chain links TRBV18 with TRBJ1-1, with 7 bases fitting TRBD1. The CDR3 spells CASSPLLRTGRATEAFF. The CDR3 nucleotides read TGTGCCAGCTCTCCACTCCTCAGGACAGGCCGGGCCACTGAAGCTTTCTTT.